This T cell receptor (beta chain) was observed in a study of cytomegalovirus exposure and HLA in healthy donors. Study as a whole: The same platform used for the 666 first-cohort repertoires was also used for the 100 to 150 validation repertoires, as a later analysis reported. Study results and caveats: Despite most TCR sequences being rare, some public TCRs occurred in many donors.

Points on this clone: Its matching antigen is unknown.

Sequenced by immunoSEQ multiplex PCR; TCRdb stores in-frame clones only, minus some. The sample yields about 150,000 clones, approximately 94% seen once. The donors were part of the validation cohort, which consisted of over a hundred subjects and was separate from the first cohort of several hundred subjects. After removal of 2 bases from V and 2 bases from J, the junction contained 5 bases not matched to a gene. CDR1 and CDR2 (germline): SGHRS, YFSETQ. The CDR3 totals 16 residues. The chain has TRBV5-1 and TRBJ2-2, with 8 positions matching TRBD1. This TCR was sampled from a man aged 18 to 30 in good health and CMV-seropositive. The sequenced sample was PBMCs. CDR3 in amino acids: CASSFLTGENTGELFF. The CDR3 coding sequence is TGCGCCAGCAGCTTTCTGACAGGGGAAAACACCGGGGAGCTGTTTTTT.